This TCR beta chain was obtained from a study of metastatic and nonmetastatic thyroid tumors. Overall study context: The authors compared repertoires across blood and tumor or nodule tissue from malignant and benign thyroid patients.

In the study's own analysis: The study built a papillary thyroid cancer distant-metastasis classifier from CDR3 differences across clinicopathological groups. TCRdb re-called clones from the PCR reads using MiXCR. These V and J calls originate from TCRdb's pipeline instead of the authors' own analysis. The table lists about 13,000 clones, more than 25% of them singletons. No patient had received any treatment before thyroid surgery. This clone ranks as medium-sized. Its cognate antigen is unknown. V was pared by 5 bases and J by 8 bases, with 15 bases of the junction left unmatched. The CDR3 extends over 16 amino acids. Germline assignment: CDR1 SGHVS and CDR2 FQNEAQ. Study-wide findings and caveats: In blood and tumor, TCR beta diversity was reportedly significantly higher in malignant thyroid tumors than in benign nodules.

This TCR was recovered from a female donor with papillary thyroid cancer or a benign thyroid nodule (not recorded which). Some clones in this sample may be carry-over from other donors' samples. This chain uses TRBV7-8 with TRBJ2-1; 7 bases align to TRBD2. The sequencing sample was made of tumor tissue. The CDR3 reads CASSPGRLAIIDEQFF. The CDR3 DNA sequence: TGTGCCAGCAGCCCCGGTCGACTAGCAATCATCGATGAGCAGTTCTTC.